This T cell receptor beta chain came from a study of blood T cell repertoires in COVID-19. Looking at the study overall: Acute and convalescent COVID-19 specimens originated in the United States, Italy and Spain. PBMCs, B-cell-depleted T cells, or T cells were the source of the cDNA or gDNA that made up the material.

Under the authors' procedure: Reference gene primer amplification gave nucleated cell count estimates. TCRdb's copy holds only in-frame clones and misses some; the assay was immunoSEQ multiplex PCR. The V and J calls and clone size were taken over from that table, and D and trimming were inferred from the DNA. This sample yields approximately 230,000 clones, of which over 70% are seen a single time; about 5.7% belongs to the top ten. CDR1 is SEHNR and CDR2 is FQNEAQ in the germline V gene (reference sequence). The germline V and J ends were trimmed by 5 bases and 10 bases, with 15 bases remaining between them. The CDR3 loop spans 14 amino acids.

This rearrangement joins TRBV7-9 to TRBJ1-6, with D unclear. Sequencing input: peripheral blood. The origin of this receptor is a man older than 75 with acute or convalescent COVID-19. As DNA, the CDR3 is TGTGCCAGCAGCCCGGAAGTGCGAGGGTCACCCCTCCACTTT. Residues: CASSPEVRGSPLHF.